The next 3 T cell receptor beta chains were all read from a single sample in a study of cytomegalovirus exposure and HLA in healthy donors. Profiling relied on immunoSEQ multiplex PCR, and the TCRdb table lists in-frame clones only, not all of them. The table records a few hundred thousand clones, 75% to 90% of them present only once. Sequenced: PBMCs. The receptor set was obtained from a woman aged 30 to 39 in good health and CMV-seropositive.

The chain links TRBV7-2 to TRBJ1-5, with TRBD1 matching over 8 bases. The CDR3 has 16 amino acids. J lost 3 bases, V lost 0 bases, and 4 bases had no gene match. CDR1 and CDR2 from the germline V gene are SGHTA and FQGNSA. CDR3 region: CASSLATDRDNQPQHF. In nucleotides, the CDR3 is TGTGCCAGCAGCTTAGCGACGGACAGGGACAATCAGCCCCAGCATTTT.

This clone was observed a few times. V and J are TRBV30 and TRBJ2-7, with D perhaps TRBD2 (6 bases). The CDR3 is made up of 13 amino acids. CDR1 is GTSNPN and CDR2 is SVGIG in the germline V gene (reference sequence). Trimming removed 2 bases at V and 4 bases at J, with 12 bases between. CDR3 sequence: CAWSRYSGYEQYF. CDR3 bases: TGTGCCTGGAGTAGGTACAGCGGGTACGAGCAGTACTTC.

The CDR3 DNA reads TGTGCCTGGATCGGACAGGCGGTCAACAATGAGCAGTTCTTC. It codes for CAWIGQAVNNEQFF. V is TRBV30 and J is TRBJ2-1, with 7 bases that match TRBD1. The germline V gene has CDR1 GTSNPN and CDR2 SVGIG (reference sequence). This CDR3 is 14 amino acids long. The trim removed 4 bases at V and 5 bases at J, leaving 8 bases unmatched.